These 12 T cell receptor beta chains share one sample of origin, sequenced in a study of identifying expanded T cells in peripheral blood. Sequencing used immunoSEQ multiplex PCR; TCRdb keeps in-frame clones, though not all of them. This table holds about 94,000 clones, 88% found once. The sequenced sample was blood. The receptors originated from a person aged 18 to 75 in good health.

The rearrangement joins TRBV30 to TRBJ2-1, with no clear D. This CDR3 spans 13 amino acids. The germline V and J ends were trimmed by 0 bases and 4 bases, with 7 bases remaining between them. Per germline, CDR1 GTSNPN and CDR2 SVGIG (reference sequence). CDR3 sequence: CAWSVALYNEQFF. The CDR3 DNA reads as TGTGCCTGGAGTGTAGCGCTATACAATGAGCAGTTCTTC.

The chain is built from TRBV7-9 and TRBJ1-4; 9 positions agree with TRBD1. The trim removed 5 bases at V and 2 bases at J, leaving 9 bases unmatched. Germline V gene data show CDR1 as SEHNR and CDR2 as FQNEAQ (reference sequence). This CDR3 region has 17 residues. The CDR3 sequence: CASSALQGAGTNEKLFF. CDR3 DNA: TGTGCCAGCAGCGCGTTACAGGGGGCAGGGACTAATGAAAAACTGTTTTTT.

This chain connects TRBV5-6 to TRBJ1-2, with D perhaps matching TRBD1 (5 bases). The CDR3 spans 12 residues. V gave up 4 bases and J gave up 7 bases, with 11 bases separating them. Germline assignment: CDR1 SGHDT and CDR2 YYEEEE. CDR3 coding DNA: TGTGCCAGCAGCCCCGGGGCCGGTGGCTACACCTTC. It yields the protein CASSPGAGGYTF.

The chain joins TRBV29-1 to TRBJ1-3; perhaps TRBD1 as D (5 bases). This CDR3 spans 14 amino acids. The germline V gene encodes CDR1 SQVTM and CDR2 ANQGSEA. V lost 6 bases to trimming and J lost 2 bases, with 14 bases between them. This chain's CDR3 is CSVRHGGAGNTIYF. In nucleotides, the CDR3 is TGCAGCGTGCGACATGGGGGTGCTGGAAACACCATATATTTT.

V gene TRBV5-5 combines with J gene TRBJ2-7, with no clear D. Germline assignment: CDR1 SGHKS and CDR2 YYEKEE (reference sequence). This CDR3 is built from 13 residues. Trimming removed 4 bases at V and 2 bases at J, with 10 bases between. CDR3 nucleotides: TGTGCCAGCAGCACCGGAAACACCTACGAGCAGTACTTC. It encodes CASSTGNTYEQYF. The entire variable domain, with the rest obtained from reference TRBV5-5 and TRBJ2-7, is as follows: DAGVTQSPTHLIKTRGQQVTLRCSPISGHKSVSWYQQVLGQGPQFIFQYYEKEERGRGNFPDRFSARQFPNYSSELNVNALLLGDSALYLCASSTGNTYEQYFGPGTRLTVT.

J is TRBJ2-3 and V is TRBV6-5; TRBD2 matches 7 bases. Germline assignment: CDR1 MNHEY and CDR2 SVGAGI. Unmatched junction bases numbered 8, after V lost 5 bases and J lost 6 bases. The CDR3 consists of 14 residues. The CDR3 DNA is TGTGCCAGCAGTCCGGGGAGGGCCTGGGATACGCAGTATTTT. This gives the protein CASSPGRAWDTQYF.

This sequence joins TRBV19 and TRBJ1-2; the match to TRBD1 covers 9 bases. The CDR3 has 16 amino acids. The germline gives CDR1 LNHDA, CDR2 SQIVND (reference sequence). V shed 4 bases, J shed 0 bases, and the junction held 6 bases outside the gene matches. The CDR3 spells CASSTRQGVTNYGYTF. CDR3 DNA: TGTGCCAGTAGTACAAGACAGGGGGTAACTAACTATGGCTACACCTTC.

The V call is TRBV11-2, the J call TRBJ1-1; D is uncertain. The CDR3 consists of 20 residues. The germline V gene has CDR1 SGHAT and CDR2 FQNNGV. The ends were cut back, 0 bases at V and 0 bases at J, with 23 bases in the middle. The CDR3 coding sequence is TGTGCCAGCAGCTTAGATGCGGTAGGGCTTCGGGGAGAAATGAACACTGAAGCTTTCTTT. It is translated as CASSLDAVGLRGEMNTEAFF. Together with reference TRBV11-2 and TRBJ1-1, the CDR3 gives the full variable domain: EAGVAQSPRYKIIEKRQSVAFWCNPISGHATLYWYQQILGQGPKLLIQFQNNGVVDDSQLPKDRFSAERLKGVDSTLKIQPAKLEDSAVYLCASSLDAVGLRGEMNTEAFFGQGTRLTVV.

The rearrangement joins TRBV12-5 to TRBJ1-4, with D possibly TRBD1 on 5 matching bases. The CDR3 loop spans 17 amino acids. Germline CDR1 and CDR2: LGHNT and FRNRAP. V was trimmed by 6 bases and J by 2 bases, leaving 19 bases between them. CDR3 nucleotides: TGTGCTAGTGGCTCACAGGCCTGGGGATTGACTAATGAAAAACTGTTTTTT. Protein product: CASGSQAWGLTNEKLFF.

The gene calls are TRBV29-1 and TRBJ1-1; 10 bases fit TRBD1. Germline trimming cut 6 bases from V and 5 bases from J; bases unmatched to any gene: 6. The CDR3 sequence is 13 residues long. CDR1 is SQVTM, CDR2 ANQGSEA, per germline. The CDR3, as DNA: TGCAGCGTGACGGACAGGGGGGGAACTGAAGCTTTCTTT. Encoded protein: CSVTDRGGTEAFF. The variable domain in full, with the rest retrieved from reference TRBV29-1 and TRBJ1-1, is SAVISQKPSRDICQRGTSLTIQCQVDSQVTMMFWYRQQPGQSLTLIATANQGSEATYESGFVIDKFPISRPNLTFSTLTVSNMSPEDSSIYLCSVTDRGGTEAFFGQGTRLTVV.

This clone was found a few times. V gene TRBV7-9 combines with J gene TRBJ1-6; no clear D gene. CDR1 SEHNR and CDR2 FQNEAQ come from the germline V gene (reference sequence). The V end was cut by 2 bases, the J end by 8 bases, with 7 bases between. This CDR3 is 13 amino acids long. In DNA form, the CDR3 reads TGTGCCAGCAGCTTAACGGCAGATTCACCCCTCCACTTT. Translated, it gives CASSLTADSPLHF.

This clone occurred once. The rearrangement uses TRBV4-3 and TRBJ2-6; D remains ambiguous. Between the trimmed V and J ends, which lost 2 bases and 0 bases, there was a span of 11 bases. Germline values: CDR1 LGHNA, CDR2 YSLEER. This CDR3 is built from 17 residues. The CDR3 DNA sequence: TGCGCCAGCAGCCAACGCGCAGCCGTCTCTGGGGCCAACGTCCTGACTTTC. It codes for CASSQRAAVSGANVLTF.